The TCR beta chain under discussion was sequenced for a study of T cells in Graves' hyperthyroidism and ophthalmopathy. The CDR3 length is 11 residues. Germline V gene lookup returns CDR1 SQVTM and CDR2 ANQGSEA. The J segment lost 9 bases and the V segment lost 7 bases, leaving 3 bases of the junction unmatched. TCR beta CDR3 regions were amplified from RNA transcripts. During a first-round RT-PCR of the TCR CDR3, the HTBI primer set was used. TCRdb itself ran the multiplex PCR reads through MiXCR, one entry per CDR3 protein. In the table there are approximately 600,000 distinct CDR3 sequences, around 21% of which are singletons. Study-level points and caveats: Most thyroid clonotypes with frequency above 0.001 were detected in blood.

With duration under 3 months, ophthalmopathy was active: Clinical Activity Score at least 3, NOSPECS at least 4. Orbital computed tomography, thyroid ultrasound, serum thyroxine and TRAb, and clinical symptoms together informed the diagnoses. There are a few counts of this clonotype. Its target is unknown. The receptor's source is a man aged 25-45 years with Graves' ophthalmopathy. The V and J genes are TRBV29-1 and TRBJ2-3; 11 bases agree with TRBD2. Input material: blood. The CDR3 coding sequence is TGCAGCGCGGGACTAGCGGACACGCAGTATTTT. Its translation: CSAGLADTQYF.